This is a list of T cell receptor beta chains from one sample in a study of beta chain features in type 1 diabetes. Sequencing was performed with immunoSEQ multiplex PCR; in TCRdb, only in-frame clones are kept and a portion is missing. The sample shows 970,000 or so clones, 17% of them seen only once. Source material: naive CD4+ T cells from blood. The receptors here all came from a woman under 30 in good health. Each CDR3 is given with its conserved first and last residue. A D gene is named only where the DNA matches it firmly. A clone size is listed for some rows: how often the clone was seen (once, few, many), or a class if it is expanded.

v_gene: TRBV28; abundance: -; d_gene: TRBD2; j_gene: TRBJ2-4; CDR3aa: CASSAGLAGELAKNIQYF; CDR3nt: TGTGCCAGCAGCGCGGGACTAGCGGGAGAATTAGCCAAAAACATTCAGTACTTC
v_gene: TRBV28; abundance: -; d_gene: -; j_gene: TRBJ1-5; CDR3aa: CASSSGTLLNQPQHF; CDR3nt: TGTGCCAGCAGTTCGGGAACCCTTCTGAATCAGCCCCAGCATTTT
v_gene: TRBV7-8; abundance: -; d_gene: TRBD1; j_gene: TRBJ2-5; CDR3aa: CASSPWTGGETQYF; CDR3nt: TGTGCCAGCAGCCCGTGGACAGGGGGGGAGACCCAGTACTTC
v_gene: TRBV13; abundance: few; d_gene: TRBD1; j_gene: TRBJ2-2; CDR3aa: CASSSWTGVSTGELFF; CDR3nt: TGTGCCAGCAGCTCATGGACAGGGGTTTCCACCGGGGAGCTGTTTTTT
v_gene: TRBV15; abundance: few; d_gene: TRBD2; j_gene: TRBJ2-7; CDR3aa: CATSREKTSGRYEQYF; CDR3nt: TGTGCCACCAGCAGAGAAAAGACTAGCGGGAGATACGAGCAGTACTTC
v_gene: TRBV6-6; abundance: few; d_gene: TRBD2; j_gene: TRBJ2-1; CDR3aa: CASSLSSGRANEQFF; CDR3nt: TGTGCCAGCAGCCTGTCTAGCGGGAGGGCCAATGAGCAGTTCTTC
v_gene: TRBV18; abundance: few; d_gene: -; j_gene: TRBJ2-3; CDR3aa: CASSPGADTQYF; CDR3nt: TGTGCCAGCTCACCGGGGGCAGATACGCAGTATTTT
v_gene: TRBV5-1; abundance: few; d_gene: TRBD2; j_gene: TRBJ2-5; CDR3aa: CASTPLAGVETQYF; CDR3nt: TGCGCCAGCACCCCTCTAGCGGGAGTTGAGACCCAGTACTTC
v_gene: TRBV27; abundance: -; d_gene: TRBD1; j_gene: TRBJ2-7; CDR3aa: CASRKKAGTGNSYEQYF; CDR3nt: TGTGCCAGCAGAAAGAAGGCCGGGACAGGGAACTCCTACGAGCAGTACTTC
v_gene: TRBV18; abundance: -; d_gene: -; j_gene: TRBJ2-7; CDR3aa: CASSPNWVQGPYEQYF; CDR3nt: TGTGCCAGCTCACCAAACTGGGTACAGGGCCCATACGAGCAGTACTTC
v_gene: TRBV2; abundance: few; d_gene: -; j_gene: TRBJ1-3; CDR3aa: CASSEAPPGRSFDSGNTIYF; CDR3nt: TGTGCCAGCAGTGAAGCCCCGCCAGGGCGTAGTTTCGACTCTGGAAACACCATATATTTT
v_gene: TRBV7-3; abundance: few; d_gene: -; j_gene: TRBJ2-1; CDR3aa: CASSLTRDSPNEQFF; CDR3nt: TGTGCCAGCAGCTTAACCAGGGATTCCCCCAATGAGCAGTTCTTC
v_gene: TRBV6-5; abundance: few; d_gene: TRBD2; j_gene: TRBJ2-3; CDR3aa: CASSYLSGSADTQYF; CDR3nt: TGTGCCAGCAGTTACCTTAGCGGGAGTGCAGATACGCAGTATTTT
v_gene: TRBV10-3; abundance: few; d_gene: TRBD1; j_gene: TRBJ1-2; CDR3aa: CAISDPAGGYGYTF; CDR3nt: TGTGCCATCAGTGACCCGGCAGGGGGTTACGGCTACACCTTC
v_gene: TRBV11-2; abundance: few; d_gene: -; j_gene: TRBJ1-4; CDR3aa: CASSTRPLGSEKLFF; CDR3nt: TGTGCCAGCAGCACGAGACCACTCGGGTCGGAAAAACTGTTTTTT
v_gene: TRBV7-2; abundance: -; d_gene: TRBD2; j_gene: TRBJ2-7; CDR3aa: CASSFSGGREQYF; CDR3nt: TGTGCCAGCAGCTTTTCGGGAGGCCGCGAGCAGTACTTC
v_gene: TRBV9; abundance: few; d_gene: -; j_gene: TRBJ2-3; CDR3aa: CASTPRLVGGDTQYF; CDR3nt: TGTGCCAGCACCCCACGACTAGTAGGGGGAGATACGCAGTATTTT
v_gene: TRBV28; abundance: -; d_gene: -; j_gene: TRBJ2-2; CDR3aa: CASSPNPGELFF; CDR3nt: TGTGCCAGCAGTCCTAATCCCGGGGAGCTGTTTTTT
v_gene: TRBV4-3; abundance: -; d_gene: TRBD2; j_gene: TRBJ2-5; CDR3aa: CASSPLTSGRLETQYF; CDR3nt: TGCGCCAGCAGCCCGTTGACTAGCGGGAGATTGGAGACCCAGTACTTC
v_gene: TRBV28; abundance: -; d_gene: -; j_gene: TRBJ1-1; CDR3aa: CASIRSTNTEAFF; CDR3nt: TGTGCCAGCATTCGCAGTACTAACACTGAAGCTTTCTTT
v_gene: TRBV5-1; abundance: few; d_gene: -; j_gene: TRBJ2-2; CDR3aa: CASSLEAAAGELFF; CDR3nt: TGCGCCAGCAGCTTGGAGGCTGCGGCCGGGGAGCTGTTTTTT
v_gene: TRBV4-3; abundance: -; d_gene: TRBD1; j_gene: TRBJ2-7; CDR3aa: CASSPARGGTGPSEQYF; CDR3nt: TGCGCCAGCAGCCCCGCGAGAGGGGGGACAGGGCCCAGCGAGCAGTACTTC
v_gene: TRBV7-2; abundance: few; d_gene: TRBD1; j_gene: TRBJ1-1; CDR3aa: CASTQYRGPAEAFF; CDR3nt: TGTGCCAGCACCCAATACAGGGGGCCGGCTGAAGCTTTCTTT
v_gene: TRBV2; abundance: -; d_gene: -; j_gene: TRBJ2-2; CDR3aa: CASSIRVAGELFF; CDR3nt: TGTGCCAGCAGCATTAGGGTGGCCGGGGAGCTGTTTTTT
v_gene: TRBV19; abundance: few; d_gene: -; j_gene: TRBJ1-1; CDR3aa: CASRAGFFSEAFF; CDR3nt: TGTGCCAGTAGGGCAGGTTTTTTTTCTGAAGCTTTCTTT
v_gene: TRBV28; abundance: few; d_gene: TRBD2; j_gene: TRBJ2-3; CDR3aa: CASTVQRDGTDTQYF; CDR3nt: TGTGCCAGCACCGTGCAGCGGGACGGCACAGATACGCAGTATTTT
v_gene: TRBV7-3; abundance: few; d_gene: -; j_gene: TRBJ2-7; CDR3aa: CASSPQGGSGYEQYF; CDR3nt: TGTGCCAGCAGCCCACAGGGTGGGTCGGGGTACGAGCAGTACTTC
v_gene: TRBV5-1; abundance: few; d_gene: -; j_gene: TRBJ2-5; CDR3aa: CASRNMGSETQYF; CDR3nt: TGCGCCAGCCGAAACATGGGATCCGAGACCCAGTACTTC
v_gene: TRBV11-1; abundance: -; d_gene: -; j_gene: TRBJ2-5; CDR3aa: CASSLETGGRETQYF; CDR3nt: TGTGCCAGCAGCTTAGAAACCGGGGGACGGGAGACCCAGTACTTC
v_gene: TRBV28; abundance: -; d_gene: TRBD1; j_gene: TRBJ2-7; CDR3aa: CASRGTGPYEQYF; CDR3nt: TGTGCCAGCAGGGGGACAGGACCCTACGAGCAGTACTTC
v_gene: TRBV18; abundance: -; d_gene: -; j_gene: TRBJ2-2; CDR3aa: CASSIDIDTGELFF; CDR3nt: TGTGCCAGCTCTATCGACATAGACACCGGGGAGCTGTTTTTT
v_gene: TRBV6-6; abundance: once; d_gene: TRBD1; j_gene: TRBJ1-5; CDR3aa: CASRTYRGRPNQPQHF; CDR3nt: TGTGCCAGCAGGACTTACAGGGGGCGCCCCAATCAGCCCCAGCATTTT
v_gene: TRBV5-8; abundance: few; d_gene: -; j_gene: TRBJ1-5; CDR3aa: CASSLYGNQPQHF; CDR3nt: TGTGCCAGCAGCTTGTACGGCAATCAGCCCCAGCATTTT